This TCR beta chain appears in the sequencing data of a study of T cells in tumors after PD-1 blockade. The V end lost 4 bases, the J end lost 0 bases, and 14 bases lay between the germline ends. Germline lookup yields CDR1 SGHRS and CDR2 YFSETQ. The CDR3 is 16 residues long. Assay used: immunoSEQ multiplex PCR; TCRdb lists only in-frame clones, some missing. The sample lists tens of thousands of clones, around 72% seen once, with approximately 4.8% in the top ten. Source: PBMCs, taken after anti-PD-1 treatment. The rearrangement joins TRBV5-1 to TRBJ1-3, with D possibly TRBD1 on 5 matching bases. The TCR comes from a human donor with basal cell carcinoma. Here the CDR3 DNA reads TGCGCCAGCAGCCTACTGACAGTTCCCTCTGGAAACACCATATATTTT. This sequence encodes CASSLLTVPSGNTIYF.